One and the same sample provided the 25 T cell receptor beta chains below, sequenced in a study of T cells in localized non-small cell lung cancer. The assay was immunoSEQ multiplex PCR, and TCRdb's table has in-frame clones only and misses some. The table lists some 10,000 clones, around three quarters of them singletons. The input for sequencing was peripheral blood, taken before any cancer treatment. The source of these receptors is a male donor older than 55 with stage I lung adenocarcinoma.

The CDR3 nucleotides read TGTGCCAGCAGTGAGACCGGGGGATTGTATGAGCAGTTCTTC. Its protein is CASSETGGLYEQFF. The chain joins TRBV6-5 to TRBJ2-1, with a weak D call TRBD2 (6 bases). V gave up 5 bases and J gave up 8 bases, with 16 bases separating them. The germline V gene encodes CDR1 MNHEY and CDR2 SVGAGI. The CDR3 is made up of 14 amino acids.

The CDR3 coding sequence is TGTGCCAGCAGCTCCCCGGGACTAGCGGGGTTCTTCTCCTACGAGCAGTACTTC. Its protein is CASSSPGLAGFFSYEQYF. The V and J genes are TRBV7-9 and TRBJ2-7; 13 bases fit TRBD2. The CDR3 totals 18 residues. V shed 4 bases and J 0 bases; nucleotides not matched to a gene: 9. Germline V CDR1 and CDR2: SEHNR, FQNEAQ (reference sequence).

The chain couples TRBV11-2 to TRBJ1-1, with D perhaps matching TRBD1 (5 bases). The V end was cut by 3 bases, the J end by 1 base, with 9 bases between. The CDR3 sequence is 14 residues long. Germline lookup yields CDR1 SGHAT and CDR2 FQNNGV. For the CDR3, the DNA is TGTGCCAGCAGCTTGGGGCGGCGGAACACTGAAGCTTTCTTT. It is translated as CASSLGRRNTEAFF.

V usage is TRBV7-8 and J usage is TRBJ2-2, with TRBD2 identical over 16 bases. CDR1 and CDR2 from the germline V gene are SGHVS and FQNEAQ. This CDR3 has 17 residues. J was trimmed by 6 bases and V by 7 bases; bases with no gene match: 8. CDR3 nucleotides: TGTGCCAGCATCGAGGGACTAGCGGGGGGGCCTCCCGGGGAGCTGTTTTTT. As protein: CASIEGLAGGPPGELFF.

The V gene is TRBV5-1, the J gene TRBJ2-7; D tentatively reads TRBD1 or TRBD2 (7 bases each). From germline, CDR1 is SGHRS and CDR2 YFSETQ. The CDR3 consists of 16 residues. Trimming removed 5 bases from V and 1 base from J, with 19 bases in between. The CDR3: CASSSAGTAGSYEQYF. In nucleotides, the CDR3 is TGCGCCAGCAGTTCGGCCGGGACAGCGGGATCCTACGAGCAGTACTTC.

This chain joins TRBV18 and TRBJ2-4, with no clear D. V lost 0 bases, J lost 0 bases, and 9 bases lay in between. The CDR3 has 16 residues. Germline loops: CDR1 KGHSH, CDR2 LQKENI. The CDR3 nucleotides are TGTGCCAGCTCACCACCCACGTCCATAGCCAAAAACATTCAGTACTTC. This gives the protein CASSPPTSIAKNIQYF.

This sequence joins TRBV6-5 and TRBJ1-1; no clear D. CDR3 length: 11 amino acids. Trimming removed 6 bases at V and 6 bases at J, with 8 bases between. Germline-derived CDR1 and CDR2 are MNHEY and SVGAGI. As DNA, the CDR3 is TGTGCCAGCAGAAACGCCGCTGAAGCTTTCTTT. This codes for CASRNAAEAFF.

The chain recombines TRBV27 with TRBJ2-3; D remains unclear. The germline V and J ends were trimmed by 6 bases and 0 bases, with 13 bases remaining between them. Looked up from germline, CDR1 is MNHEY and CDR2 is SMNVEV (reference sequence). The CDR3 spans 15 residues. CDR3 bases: TGTGCCAGCAGCCCTGTTTCGCGGAGCACAGATACGCAGTATTTT. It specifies CASSPVSRSTDTQYF.

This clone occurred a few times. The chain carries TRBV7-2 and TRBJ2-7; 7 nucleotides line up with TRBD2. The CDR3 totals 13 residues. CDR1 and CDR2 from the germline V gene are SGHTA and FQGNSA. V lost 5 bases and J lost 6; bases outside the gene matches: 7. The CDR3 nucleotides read TGTGCCAGCAGCCCCCATGGGGGGGGCGAGCAGTACTTC. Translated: CASSPHGGGEQYF.

The DNA for the CDR3 is TGTGCCAGCAGCGAACAGGGGGGGCAGCCCCAGCATTTT. The encoded protein is CASSEQGGQPQHF. This chain links TRBV7-2 with TRBJ1-5; the match to TRBD1 covers 8 bases. Per the germline V gene, CDR1 is SGHTA and CDR2 is FQGNSA. CDR3 size: 13 residues. V shed 5 bases, J shed 7 bases, and the junction held 4 bases outside the gene matches.

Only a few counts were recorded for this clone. The CDR3 region is CASSSGRHSGSPLHF. In nucleotides, the CDR3 is TGTGCCAGCAGCTCCGGCCGGCATAGCGGTTCACCCCTCCACTTT. The chain joins TRBV7-2 to TRBJ1-6; D remains unclear. The CDR3 is 15 residues long. Germline V lookup: CDR1 SGHTA, CDR2 FQGNSA. V was shortened by 4 bases and J by 9 bases, with 16 bases between the two germline ends.

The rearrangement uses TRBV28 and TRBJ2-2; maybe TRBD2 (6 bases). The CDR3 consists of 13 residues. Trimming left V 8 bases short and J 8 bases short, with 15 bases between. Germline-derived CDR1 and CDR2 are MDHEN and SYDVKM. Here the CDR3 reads CASAFGEVGELFF. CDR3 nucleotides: TGTGCCAGCGCCTTCGGGGAGGTAGGGGAGCTGTTTTTT. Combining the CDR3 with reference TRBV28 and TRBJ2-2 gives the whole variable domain DVKVTQSSRYLVKRTGEKVFLECVQDMDHENMFWYRQDPGLGLRLIYFSYDVKMKEKGDIPEGYSVSREKKERFSLILESASTNQTSMYLCASAFGEVGELFFGEGSRLTVL.

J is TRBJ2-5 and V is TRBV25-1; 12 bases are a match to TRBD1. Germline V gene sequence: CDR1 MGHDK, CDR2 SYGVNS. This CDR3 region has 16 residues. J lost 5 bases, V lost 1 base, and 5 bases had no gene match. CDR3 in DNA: TGTGCCAGCAGTGAATCGGGACAGGGGGCAACCGAGACCCAGTACTTC. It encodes CASSESGQGATETQYF.

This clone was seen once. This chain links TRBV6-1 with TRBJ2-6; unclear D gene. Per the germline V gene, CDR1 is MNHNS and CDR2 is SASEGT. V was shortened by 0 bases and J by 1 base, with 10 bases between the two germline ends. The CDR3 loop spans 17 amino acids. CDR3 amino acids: CASSEAGPRSGANVLTF. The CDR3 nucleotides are TGTGCCAGCAGTGAAGCCGGCCCACGATCTGGGGCCAACGTCCTGACTTTC.

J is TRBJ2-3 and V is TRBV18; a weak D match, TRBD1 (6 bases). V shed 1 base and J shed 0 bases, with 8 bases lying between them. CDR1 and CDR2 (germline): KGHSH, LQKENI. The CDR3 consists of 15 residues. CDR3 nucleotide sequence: TGTGCCAGCTCACCACAACAGGGAAGCACAGATACGCAGTATTTT. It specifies CASSPQQGSTDTQYF.

The CDR3 coding sequence is TGTGCCAGCAGCGTAGTTGGAGACTCGACAGATACGCAGTATTTT. Translated: CASSVVGDSTDTQYF. The rearrangement links TRBV9 to TRBJ2-3, with unresolved D. V dropped 0 bases and J dropped 3 bases, with 11 bases sitting between them. Germline-derived CDR1 and CDR2 are SGDLS and YYNGEE. The CDR3 is 15 residues long.

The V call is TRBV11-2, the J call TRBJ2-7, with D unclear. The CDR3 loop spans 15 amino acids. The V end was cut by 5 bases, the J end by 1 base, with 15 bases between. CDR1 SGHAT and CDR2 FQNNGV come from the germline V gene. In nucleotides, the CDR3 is TGTGCCAGCAGCACCCAAGGCCTCTCTTCCTACGAGCAGTACTTC. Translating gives CASSTQGLSSYEQYF. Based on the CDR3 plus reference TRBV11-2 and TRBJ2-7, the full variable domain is EAGVAQSPRYKIIEKRQSVAFWCNPISGHATLYWYQQILGQGPKLLIQFQNNGVVDDSQLPKDRFSAERLKGVDSTLKIQPAKLEDSAVYLCASSTQGLSSYEQYFGPGTRLTVT.

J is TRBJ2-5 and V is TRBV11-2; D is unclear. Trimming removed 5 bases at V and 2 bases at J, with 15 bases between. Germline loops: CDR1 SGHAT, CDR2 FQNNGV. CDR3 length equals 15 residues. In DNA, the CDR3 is TGTGCCAGCAGCCCCGGTAGGGTCGCTCAAGAGACCCAGTACTTC. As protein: CASSPGRVAQETQYF.

The CDR3 reads CASSPEGSTNEKLFF. DNA of the CDR3: TGTGCCAGCAGCCCCGAGGGTTCGACTAATGAAAAACTGTTTTTT. This chain connects TRBV6-4 to TRBJ1-4; D ambiguous. CDR3 length: 15 residues. Trimming stripped 6 bases from V and 2 bases from J, with 13 bases between. Germline lookup yields CDR1 MRHNA and CDR2 SNTAGT.

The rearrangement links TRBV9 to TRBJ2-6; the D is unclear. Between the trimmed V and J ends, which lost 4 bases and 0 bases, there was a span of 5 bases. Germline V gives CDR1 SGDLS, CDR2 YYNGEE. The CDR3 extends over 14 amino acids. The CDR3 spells CASSQFSGANVLTF. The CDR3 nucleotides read TGTGCCAGCAGCCAGTTCTCTGGGGCCAACGTCCTGACTTTC. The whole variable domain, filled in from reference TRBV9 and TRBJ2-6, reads DSGVTQTPKHLITATGQRVTLRCSPRSGDLSVYWYQQSLDQGLQFLIQYYNGEERAKGNILERFSAQQFPDLHSELNLSSLELGDSALYFCASSQFSGANVLTFGAGSRLTVL.

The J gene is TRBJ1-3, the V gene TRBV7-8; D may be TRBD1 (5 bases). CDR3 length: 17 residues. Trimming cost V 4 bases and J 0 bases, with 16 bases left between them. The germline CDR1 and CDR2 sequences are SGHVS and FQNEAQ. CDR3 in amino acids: CASSSRTYINSGNTIYF. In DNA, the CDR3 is TGTGCCAGCAGCTCTCGGACATACATAAACTCTGGAAACACCATATATTTT.

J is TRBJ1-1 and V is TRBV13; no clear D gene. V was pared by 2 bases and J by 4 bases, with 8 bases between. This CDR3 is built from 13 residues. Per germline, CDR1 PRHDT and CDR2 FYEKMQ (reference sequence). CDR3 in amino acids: CASSLRAGTEAFF. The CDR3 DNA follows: TGTGCCAGCAGCTTACGGGCAGGCACTGAAGCTTTCTTT.

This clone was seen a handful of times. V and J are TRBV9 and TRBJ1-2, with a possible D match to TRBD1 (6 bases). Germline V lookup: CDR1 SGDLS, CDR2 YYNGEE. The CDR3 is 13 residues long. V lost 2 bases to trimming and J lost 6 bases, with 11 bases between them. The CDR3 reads CASSVRGLDGYTF. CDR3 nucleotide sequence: TGTGCCAGCAGCGTCAGGGGTCTGGATGGCTACACCTTC.

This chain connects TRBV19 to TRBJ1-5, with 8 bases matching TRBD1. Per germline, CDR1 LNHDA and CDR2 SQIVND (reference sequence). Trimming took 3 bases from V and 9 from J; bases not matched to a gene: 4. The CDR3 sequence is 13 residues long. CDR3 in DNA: TGTGCCAGTAGTATTGGGACAGGTGGGCCCCAGCATTTT. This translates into CASSIGTGGPQHF. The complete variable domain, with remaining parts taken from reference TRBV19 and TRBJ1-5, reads DGGITQSPKYLFRKEGQNVTLSCEQNLNHDAMYWYRQDPGQGLRLIYYSQIVNDFQKGDIAEGYSVSREKKESFPLTVTSAQKNPTAFYLCASSIGTGGPQHFGDGTRLSIL.

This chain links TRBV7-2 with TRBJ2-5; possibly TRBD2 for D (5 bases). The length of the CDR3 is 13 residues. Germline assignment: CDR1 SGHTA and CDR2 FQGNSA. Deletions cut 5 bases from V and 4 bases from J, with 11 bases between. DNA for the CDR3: TGTGCCAGCAGCAGAGGGATTGTAGAGACCCAGTACTTC. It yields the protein CASSRGIVETQYF.